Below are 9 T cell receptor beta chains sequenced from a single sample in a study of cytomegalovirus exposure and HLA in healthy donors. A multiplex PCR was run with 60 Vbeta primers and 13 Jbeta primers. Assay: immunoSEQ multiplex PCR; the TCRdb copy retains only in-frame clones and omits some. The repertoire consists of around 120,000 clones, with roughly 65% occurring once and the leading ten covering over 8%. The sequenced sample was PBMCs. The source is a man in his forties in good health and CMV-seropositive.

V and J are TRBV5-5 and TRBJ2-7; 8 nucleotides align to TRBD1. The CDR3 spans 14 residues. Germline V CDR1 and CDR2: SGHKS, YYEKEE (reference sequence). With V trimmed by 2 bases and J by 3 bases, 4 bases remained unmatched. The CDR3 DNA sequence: TGTGCCAGCAGCTTAAACAGGGGGAACTACGAGCAGTACTTC. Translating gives CASSLNRGNYEQYF.

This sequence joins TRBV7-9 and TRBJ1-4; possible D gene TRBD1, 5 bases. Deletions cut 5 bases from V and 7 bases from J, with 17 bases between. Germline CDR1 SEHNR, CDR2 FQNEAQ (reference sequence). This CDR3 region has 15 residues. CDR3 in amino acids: CASSPSRGLSEKLFF. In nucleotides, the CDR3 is TGTGCCAGCAGCCCCAGCCGGGGGTTGAGTGAAAAACTGTTTTTT.

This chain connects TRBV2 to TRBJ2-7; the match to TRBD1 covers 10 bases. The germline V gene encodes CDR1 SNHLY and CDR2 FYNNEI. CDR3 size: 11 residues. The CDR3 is CGDRGPYEQYF. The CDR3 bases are TGTGGGGACAGGGGCCCCTACGAGCAGTACTTC. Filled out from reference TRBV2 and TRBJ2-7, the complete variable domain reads EPEVTQTPSHQVTQMGQEVILRCVPISNHLYFYWYRQILGQKVEFLVSFYNNEISEKSEIFDDQFSVERPDGSNFTLKIRSTKLEDSAMYFCGDRGPYEQYFGPGTRLTVT.

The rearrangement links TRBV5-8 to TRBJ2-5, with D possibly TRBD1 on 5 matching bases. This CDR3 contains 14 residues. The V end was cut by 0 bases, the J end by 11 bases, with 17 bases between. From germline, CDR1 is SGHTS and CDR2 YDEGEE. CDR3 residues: CASSLAQGGAAQYF. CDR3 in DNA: TGTGCCAGCAGCTTGGCCCAGGGTGGGGCGGCGCAGTACTTC.

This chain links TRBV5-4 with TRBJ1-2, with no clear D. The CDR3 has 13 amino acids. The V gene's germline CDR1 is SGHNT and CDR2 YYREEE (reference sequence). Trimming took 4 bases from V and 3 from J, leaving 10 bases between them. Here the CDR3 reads CASSPDSDYGYTF. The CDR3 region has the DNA TGTGCCAGCAGCCCTGACTCTGACTATGGCTACACCTTC.

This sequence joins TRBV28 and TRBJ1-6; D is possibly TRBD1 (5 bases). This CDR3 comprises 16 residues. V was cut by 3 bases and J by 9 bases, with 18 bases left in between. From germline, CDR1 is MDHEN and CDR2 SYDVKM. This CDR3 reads CASSFAAPGGISPLHF. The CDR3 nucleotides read TGTGCCAGCAGTTTTGCGGCTCCCGGGGGGATTTCACCCCTCCACTTT. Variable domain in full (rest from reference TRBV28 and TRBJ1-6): DVKVTQSSRYLVKRTGEKVFLECVQDMDHENMFWYRQDPGLGLRLIYFSYDVKMKEKGDIPEGYSVSREKKERFSLILESASTNQTSMYLCASSFAAPGGISPLHFGNGTRLTVT.

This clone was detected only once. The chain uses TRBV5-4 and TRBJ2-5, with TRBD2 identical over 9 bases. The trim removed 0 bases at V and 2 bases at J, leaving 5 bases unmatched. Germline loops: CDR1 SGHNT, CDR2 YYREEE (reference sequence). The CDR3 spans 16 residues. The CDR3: CASSLVGLAGQETQYF. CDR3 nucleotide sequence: TGTGCCAGCAGCTTGGTGGGTCTAGCGGGGCAAGAGACCCAGTACTTC.

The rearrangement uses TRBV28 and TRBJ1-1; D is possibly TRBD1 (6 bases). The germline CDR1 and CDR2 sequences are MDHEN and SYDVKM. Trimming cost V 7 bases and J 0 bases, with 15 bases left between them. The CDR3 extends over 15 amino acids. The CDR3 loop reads CASKVLGGVNTEAFF. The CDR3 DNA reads TGTGCCAGCAAAGTCCTAGGGGGGGTGAACACTGAAGCTTTCTTT. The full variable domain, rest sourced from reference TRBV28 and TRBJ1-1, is DVKVTQSSRYLVKRTGEKVFLECVQDMDHENMFWYRQDPGLGLRLIYFSYDVKMKEKGDIPEGYSVSREKKERFSLILESASTNQTSMYLCASKVLGGVNTEAFFGQGTRLTVV.

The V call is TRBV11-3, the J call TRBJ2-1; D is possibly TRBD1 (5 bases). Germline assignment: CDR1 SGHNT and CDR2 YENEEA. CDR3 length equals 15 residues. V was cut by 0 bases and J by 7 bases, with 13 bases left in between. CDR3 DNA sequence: TGTGCCAGCAGCTTAGATGGCAGGGTGAGGAATGAGCAGTTCTTC. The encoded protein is CASSLDGRVRNEQFF.